This T cell receptor (beta chain) was obtained from a study of blood T cell repertoires in COVID-19. Study-wide context: T cells, B-cell-depleted T cells, or PBMCs supplied cDNA or gDNA.

Authors' processing steps: Reference gene primer amplification gave estimated nucleated cell counts. TCRdb's copy holds only in-frame clones and misses some; the assay was immunoSEQ multiplex PCR. That table supplies the V and J calls and clone size; D and trimming were determined from the DNA. The sample shows approximately 200,000 clones, roughly 77% of them seen only once. The CDR3 runs to 14 residues. CDR1 and CDR2 (germline): ENHRY, SYGVKD. After removal of 6 bases from V and 1 base from J, the junction contained 3 bases not matched to a gene. In assigning cohorts, the study relied on participant-reported clinical history. Among Cohort 3 donors, those recovered had two negative PCRs, clearance, or symptom resolution.

This TCR was recovered from a man aged 40-49 years who had recovered from COVID-19. The sample comprised PBMCs or T cells enriched from blood (not recorded which). The chain uses TRBV10-3 and TRBJ1-1, with 9 bases fitting TRBD1. CDR3 DNA sequence: TGTGCCATCAGAGCACAGGGGGCGAACACTGAAGCTTTCTTT. Its protein product is CAIRAQGANTEAFF.